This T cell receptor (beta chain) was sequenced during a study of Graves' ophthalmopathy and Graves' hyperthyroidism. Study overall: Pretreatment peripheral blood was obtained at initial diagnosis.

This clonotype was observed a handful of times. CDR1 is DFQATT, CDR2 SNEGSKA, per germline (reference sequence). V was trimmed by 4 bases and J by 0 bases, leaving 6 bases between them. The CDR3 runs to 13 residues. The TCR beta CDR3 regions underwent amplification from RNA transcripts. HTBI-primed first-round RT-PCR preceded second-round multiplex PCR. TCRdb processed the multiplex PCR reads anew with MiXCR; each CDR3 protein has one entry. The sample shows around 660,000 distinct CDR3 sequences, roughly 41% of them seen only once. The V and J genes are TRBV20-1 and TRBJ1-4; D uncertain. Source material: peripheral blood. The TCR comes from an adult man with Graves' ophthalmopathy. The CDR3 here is CSATSTTNEKLFF. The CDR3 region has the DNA TGCAGTGCTACTAGCACAACTAATGAAAAACTGTTTTTT.